This T cell receptor (beta chain) was sequenced for a study of blood T cell repertoires in COVID-19. The overall study: Samples came from the United States, Italy and Spain, spanning acute and convalescent COVID-19. T cells, B-cell-depleted T cells, or PBMCs supplied cDNA or gDNA.

Followed longitudinally, the Seattle patients had been enrolled during active infection. Authors' processing steps: Nucleated cell counts were estimated from reference gene primer amplification. Sequencing used immunoSEQ multiplex PCR; TCRdb keeps in-frame clones, though not all of them. The V and J calls and the clone size are those of that table, but D and trimming were determined from the DNA. The sample carries some 230,000 clones, approximately 78% recorded once. CDR3 length: 13 amino acids. With 7 bases removed from V and 0 bases from J, the gap between germline ends came to 10 bases. Germline lookup yields CDR1 MGHDK and CDR2 SYGVNS.

This chain connects TRBV25-1 to TRBJ2-7; maybe TRBD2 (6 bases). The sequencing sample was made of peripheral blood. The clonotype was recovered from a woman older than 75 with COVID-19, enrolled during active disease. The CDR3 reads CASTRLGSYEQYF. CDR3 DNA sequence: TGTGCCAGCACCCGACTAGGCTCCTACGAGCAGTACTTC.